Listed below are T cell receptor beta chains from one sample, sequenced in a study of identical twins. TCRdb re-derived calls from the 5' RACE reads in MiXCR, one entry per CDR3 protein. Of around 680,000 distinct CDR3 sequences in the sample, more than 6.5% were seen once. This same sample was also taken into another study, of yellow fever vaccine responses in identical twins.

Sequencing input: PBMCs. The receptor source for this set is a woman between 18 and 29 years old in good health. Both conserved end residues are part of each CDR3. Fields, in order: clone size, V gene, CDR3 protein. The size of a clone is reported for some rows only, either as once, few or many, or as a class for expanded clones.

clone_size: .; v_call: TRBV7-2; cdr3_aa: CASSLDAFLANTGELFF
clone_size: few; v_call: TRBV29-1; cdr3_aa: CSVEDPGANVLTF
clone_size: few; v_call: TRBV27; cdr3_aa: CASSSIPLRVIDEQYF
clone_size: .; v_call: TRBV10-3; cdr3_aa: CAISESTPTDTQYF
clone_size: .; v_call: TRBV12-3/TRBV12-4; cdr3_aa: CASSFLTGFQETQYF
clone_size: .; v_call: TRBV27; cdr3_aa: CASTSRDRGFTGANVLTF
clone_size: few; v_call: TRBV7-9; cdr3_aa: CASSLGLGLAVTDTQYF
clone_size: many; v_call: TRBV11-2; cdr3_aa: CASSLVGGYGYTF
clone_size: many; v_call: TRBV28; cdr3_aa: CASGLGQGASGNTIYF
clone_size: many; v_call: TRBV4-2; cdr3_aa: CASSPRTSGNLAPTYEQYF
clone_size: .; v_call: TRBV4-3; cdr3_aa: CASSQETSADTQYF
clone_size: few; v_call: TRBV28; cdr3_aa: CASLAFGESSYNEQFF
clone_size: few; v_call: TRBV4-3; cdr3_aa: CASSQEYRGQNQPQHF
clone_size: many; v_call: TRBV4-2; cdr3_aa: CASSPQHRALGEQYF
clone_size: .; v_call: TRBV27; cdr3_aa: CASSLSLRGTQYF
clone_size: many; v_call: TRBV24-1; cdr3_aa: CATSGGYEQFF
clone_size: few; v_call: TRBV28; cdr3_aa: CACSELTYEQYF
clone_size: many; v_call: TRBV7-9; cdr3_aa: CASSALDPSYNEQFF
clone_size: many; v_call: TRBV7-2; cdr3_aa: CASSLSSWQTYEAFF
clone_size: many; v_call: TRBV20-1; cdr3_aa: CSAKPGGMNTEAFF
clone_size: .; v_call: TRBV19; cdr3_aa: CASTRAGTSGRRGIDAPYNEQFF
clone_size: .; v_call: TRBV4-2; cdr3_aa: CASSRERDPYNEQFF
clone_size: .; v_call: TRBV27; cdr3_aa: CASSHPGGSRTDTQYF
clone_size: .; v_call: TRBV3-1; cdr3_aa: CASSQVKPQNTGELFF
clone_size: .; v_call: TRBV4-1; cdr3_aa: CASNFAQTPATQYF
clone_size: .; v_call: TRBV7-3; cdr3_aa: CASSSQNGKTQYF
clone_size: many; v_call: TRBV3-1; cdr3_aa: CASSHGPYEQYF
clone_size: .; v_call: TRBV19; cdr3_aa: CASSIRVLVYGYTF
clone_size: many; v_call: TRBV13; cdr3_aa: CASSLTSGGPQETQYF
clone_size: few; v_call: TRBV27; cdr3_aa: CASSLPMRLAGRTDTQYF
clone_size: .; v_call: TRBV28; cdr3_aa: CASSVIEGTYEQYF
clone_size: few; v_call: TRBV14; cdr3_aa: CASSQVDTRLWKETQYF
clone_size: few; v_call: TRBV29-1; cdr3_aa: CSVDASGSGLNEQFF
clone_size: few; v_call: TRBV5-1; cdr3_aa: CASSETGFVAYEQYF
clone_size: few; v_call: TRBV10-3; cdr3_aa: CAISESGLAGIEQFF
clone_size: .; v_call: TRBV7-8; cdr3_aa: CASSPRGQGANTDTQYF
clone_size: many; v_call: TRBV5-1; cdr3_aa: CASSLAGQGSEQFF
clone_size: few; v_call: TRBV6-2/TRBV6-3; cdr3_aa: CASSYSTLTGELFF
clone_size: .; v_call: TRBV28; cdr3_aa: CACTGTGGAGREKYVAFF
clone_size: .; v_call: TRBV11-1; cdr3_aa: CASSLQTGGASGANVLTF
clone_size: many; v_call: TRBV29-1; cdr3_aa: CSASGSGPSGELFF
clone_size: few; v_call: TRBV6-8; cdr3_aa: CASNRPQHF
clone_size: few; v_call: TRBV5-1; cdr3_aa: CASSSPRQGGETQYF
clone_size: .; v_call: TRBV6-2/TRBV6-3; cdr3_aa: CASTLTGTRIAKNIQYF